Listed below are T cell receptor beta chains from one sample, sequenced in a study of blood T cell repertoires in COVID-19. The repertoire was sequenced with immunoSEQ multiplex PCR; TCRdb's copy has only in-frame clones and lacks some. This sample has more than 250,000 clones, with over 75% found just once. Sequencing was carried out using PBMCs or T cells enriched from blood (not recorded which). The source of these receptors is a man younger than 45 who had recovered from COVID-19. Each CDR3 is given with its conserved first and last residue. The order of the fields is J gene, V gene, clone size, D gene, CDR3 protein, CDR3 DNA. A D gene is named only where the DNA matches it firmly. Where a row states a size, it is once, few, many or the class of an expanded clone; other rows omit it.

j_gene: TRBJ2-1
v_gene: TRBV7-7
abundance: .
d_gene: TRBD2
CDR3aa: CASSPLAGGLGEQFF
CDR3nt: TGTGCTAGCAGCCCATTAGCGGGGGGGCTCGGTGAGCAGTTCTTC

j_gene: TRBJ1-6
v_gene: TRBV14
abundance: .
d_gene: .
CDR3aa: CASSQYSFRVNSPLHF
CDR3nt: TGTGCCAGCAGCCAATATAGCTTCAGGGTTAATTCACCCCTCCACTTT

j_gene: TRBJ2-7
v_gene: TRBV5-8
abundance: .
d_gene: .
CDR3aa: CASSSGGMNEQYF
CDR3nt: TGTGCCAGCAGCTCGGGCGGGATGAACGAGCAGTACTTC

j_gene: TRBJ1-2
v_gene: TRBV5-4
abundance: .
d_gene: .
CDR3aa: CASRTQGRNGYTF
CDR3nt: TGTGCCAGCAGAACTCAGGGAAGAAATGGCTACACCTTC

j_gene: TRBJ2-1
v_gene: TRBV7-3
abundance: .
d_gene: TRBD1
CDR3aa: CASSLVQGAYNEQFF
CDR3nt: TGTGCCAGCAGCTTAGTACAGGGGGCCTACAATGAGCAGTTCTTC

j_gene: TRBJ1-6
v_gene: TRBV6-5
abundance: .
d_gene: .
CDR3aa: CASSSGVGAYNSPLHF
CDR3nt: TGTGCCAGCAGTTCAGGGGTAGGAGCATATAATTCACCCCTCCACTTT

j_gene: TRBJ1-1
v_gene: TRBV30
abundance: once
d_gene: .
CDR3aa: CAWRGLGGAFF
CDR3nt: TGTGCCTGGAGAGGTCTAGGTGGAGCTTTCTTT

j_gene: TRBJ2-7
v_gene: TRBV15
abundance: .
d_gene: .
CDR3aa: CATSRDIGGEQYF
CDR3nt: TGTGCCACCAGCAGAGATATCGGGGGCGAGCAGTACTTC

j_gene: TRBJ1-6
v_gene: TRBV27
abundance: .
d_gene: TRBD1
CDR3aa: CASSPKSGQGSSYNSPLHF
CDR3nt: TGTGCCAGCAGTCCAAAATCAGGACAGGGGAGCTCCTATAATTCACCCCTCCACTTT

j_gene: TRBJ2-4
v_gene: TRBV21-1
abundance: .
d_gene: .
CDR3aa: CASSKALWAGPNIQYF
CDR3nt: TGTGCCAGCAGCAAAGCGCTGTGGGCAGGGCCGAACATTCAGTACTTC

j_gene: TRBJ2-1
v_gene: TRBV5-1
abundance: few
d_gene: .
CDR3aa: CASSLDGRGYNEQFF
CDR3nt: TGCGCCAGCAGCTTGGACGGACGGGGGTACAATGAGCAGTTCTTC

j_gene: TRBJ1-2
v_gene: TRBV6-5
abundance: .
d_gene: TRBD1
CDR3aa: CASRDSTGGVYGYTF
CDR3nt: TGTGCCAGCAGAGACTCGACAGGGGGAGTCTATGGCTACACCTTC

j_gene: TRBJ2-5
v_gene: TRBV6-1
abundance: .
d_gene: .
CDR3aa: CASSEARRGTQYF
CDR3nt: TGTGCCAGCAGTGAAGCGCGTAGGGGGACCCAGTACTTC

j_gene: TRBJ2-3
v_gene: TRBV6-5
abundance: few
d_gene: TRBD2
CDR3aa: CASNEFGGTDTQYF
CDR3nt: TGTGCCAGCAACGAATTCGGGGGGACAGATACGCAGTATTTT

j_gene: TRBJ2-2
v_gene: TRBV7-3
abundance: .
d_gene: .
CDR3aa: CASSSGGELFF
CDR3nt: TGTGCCAGCAGCTCGGGCGGGGAGCTGTTTTTT

j_gene: TRBJ2-7
v_gene: TRBV19
abundance: .
d_gene: .
CDR3aa: CASSTPGTTSYEQYF
CDR3nt: TGTGCCAGTAGTACACCCGGGACAACCTCCTACGAGCAGTACTTC

j_gene: TRBJ2-5
v_gene: TRBV5-1
abundance: once
d_gene: .
CDR3aa: CASSSEQETQYF
CDR3nt: TGCGCCAGCAGCTCCGAGCAAGAGACCCAGTACTTC

j_gene: TRBJ2-1
v_gene: TRBV5-1
abundance: .
d_gene: TRBD2
CDR3aa: CASSPQPAGGHGEQFF
CDR3nt: TGCGCCAGCAGCCCCCAACCAGCGGGGGGGCATGGTGAGCAGTTCTTC

j_gene: TRBJ1-1
v_gene: TRBV30
abundance: .
d_gene: .
CDR3aa: CAWNPGNTEAFF
CDR3nt: TGTGCCTGGAACCCAGGGAACACTGAAGCTTTCTTT

j_gene: TRBJ1-2
v_gene: TRBV21-1
abundance: .
d_gene: .
CDR3aa: CASSKDGRGAEGYTF
CDR3nt: TGTGCCAGCAGCAAAGATGGCAGGGGGGCAGAGGGCTACACCTTC

j_gene: TRBJ2-2
v_gene: TRBV4-1
abundance: .
d_gene: .
CDR3aa: CASAFRNTGELFF
CDR3nt: TGCGCCAGTGCCTTCAGGAACACCGGGGAGCTGTTTTTT

j_gene: TRBJ2-3
v_gene: TRBV4-1
abundance: .
d_gene: TRBD2
CDR3aa: CASSPTWTSRRTDTQYF
CDR3nt: TGCGCCAGCAGCCCTACATGGACTAGCAGACGCACAGATACGCAGTATTTT

j_gene: TRBJ2-1
v_gene: TRBV28
abundance: once
d_gene: .
CDR3aa: CASSSLLGVSYNEQFF
CDR3nt: TGTGCCAGCAGTTCCCTATTAGGGGTCAGCTACAATGAGCAGTTCTTC

j_gene: TRBJ1-2
v_gene: TRBV6-6
abundance: .
d_gene: TRBD1
CDR3aa: CASSPRTGGKYGYTF
CDR3nt: TGTGCCAGCAGCCCCAGGACAGGGGGAAAGTATGGCTACACCTTC

j_gene: TRBJ1-2
v_gene: TRBV7-9
abundance: .
d_gene: .
CDR3aa: CASSFSYDSYGYTF
CDR3nt: TGTGCCAGCAGCTTCTCCTACGACAGCTATGGCTACACCTTC

j_gene: TRBJ2-7
v_gene: TRBV7-9
abundance: few
d_gene: .
CDR3aa: CASSQTGHGSYEQYF
CDR3nt: TGTGCCAGCAGCCAAACGGGACACGGCTCCTACGAGCAGTACTTC

j_gene: TRBJ1-2
v_gene: TRBV7-9
abundance: .
d_gene: TRBD1
CDR3aa: CASSFGQGASYGYTF
CDR3nt: TGTGCCAGCAGCTTCGGGCAGGGGGCTAGCTATGGCTACACCTTC

j_gene: TRBJ2-3
v_gene: TRBV19
abundance: .
d_gene: .
CDR3aa: CASSIGAGHTDTQYF
CDR3nt: TGTGCCAGTAGTATAGGAGCGGGTCACACAGATACGCAGTATTTT

j_gene: TRBJ2-5
v_gene: TRBV6-2/TRBV6-3
abundance: .
d_gene: TRBD1
CDR3aa: CASSYGTRDRGWETQYF
CDR3nt: TGTGCCAGCAGTTACGGAACCCGGGACAGGGGATGGGAGACCCAGTACTTC

j_gene: TRBJ2-5
v_gene: TRBV29-1
abundance: .
d_gene: .
CDR3aa: CSVAEETQYF
CDR3nt: TGCAGCGTTGCCGAAGAGACCCAGTACTTC

j_gene: TRBJ1-1
v_gene: TRBV27
abundance: .
d_gene: TRBD1
CDR3aa: CASSLERTGQAFF
CDR3nt: TGTGCCAGCAGTTTAGAAAGGACAGGGCAAGCTTTCTTT

j_gene: TRBJ1-2
v_gene: TRBV7-2
abundance: once
d_gene: .
CDR3aa: CASSSEGSGYGYTF
CDR3nt: TGTGCCAGCAGCTCGGAGGGTTCAGGCTATGGCTACACCTTC

j_gene: TRBJ2-2
v_gene: TRBV5-1
abundance: .
d_gene: TRBD1
CDR3aa: CASSLGQGAGGELFF
CDR3nt: TGCGCCAGCAGCTTGGGACAGGGGGCAGGCGGGGAGCTGTTTTTT

j_gene: TRBJ2-3
v_gene: TRBV10-3
abundance: once
d_gene: TRBD1
CDR3aa: CAISPDRGLGDTQYF
CDR3nt: TGTGCCATCAGTCCTGACAGGGGGCTGGGAGATACGCAGTATTTT

j_gene: TRBJ2-7
v_gene: TRBV6-5
abundance: .
d_gene: .
CDR3aa: CASTKGARQYF
CDR3nt: TGTGCCAGCACCAAAGGGGCAAGGCAGTACTTC

j_gene: TRBJ2-1
v_gene: TRBV4-3
abundance: few
d_gene: TRBD2
CDR3aa: CASSHGLAGGNEQFF
CDR3nt: TGCGCCAGCAGCCACGGACTAGCGGGGGGGAATGAGCAGTTCTTC

j_gene: TRBJ1-1
v_gene: TRBV4-3
abundance: .
d_gene: .
CDR3aa: CASSPDGRRNTEAFF
CDR3nt: TGCGCCAGCAGCCCAGATGGCCGAAGGAACACTGAAGCTTTCTTT

j_gene: TRBJ2-3
v_gene: TRBV11-3
abundance: .
d_gene: TRBD2
CDR3aa: CASSKASGGSTDTQYF
CDR3nt: TGTGCCAGCAGCAAGGCTAGCGGGGGGAGCACAGATACGCAGTATTTT

j_gene: TRBJ2-7
v_gene: TRBV7-9
abundance: few
d_gene: .
CDR3aa: CASSFTGTSSYEQYF
CDR3nt: TGTGCCAGCAGCTTCACCGGGACATCTTCCTACGAGCAGTACTTC

j_gene: TRBJ2-7
v_gene: TRBV6-2/TRBV6-3
abundance: .
d_gene: .
CDR3aa: CASSLTDRISYEQYF
CDR3nt: TGTGCCAGCAGTTTAACGGACAGAATTTCCTACGAGCAGTACTTC

j_gene: TRBJ1-5
v_gene: TRBV3-1/TRBV3-2
abundance: .
d_gene: .
CDR3aa: CPSSHGGLGAGGGPQHF
CDR3nt: TGTCCCAGCAGCCATGGGGGTTTGGGGGCCGGGGGGGGGCCCCAGCATTTT

j_gene: TRBJ2-5
v_gene: TRBV27
abundance: .
d_gene: .
CDR3aa: CASSFRDGAQYF
CDR3nt: TGTGCCAGCAGTTTTCGGGATGGGGCCCAGTACTTC

j_gene: TRBJ2-1
v_gene: TRBV30
abundance: .
d_gene: .
CDR3aa: CAWSLRGRSYNEQFF
CDR3nt: TGTGCCTGGAGTCTGCGGGGGCGCTCCTACAATGAGCAGTTCTTC

j_gene: TRBJ1-5
v_gene: TRBV9
abundance: .
d_gene: .
CDR3aa: CASSVAGVQNQPQHF
CDR3nt: TGTGCCAGCAGCGTAGCAGGGGTCCAAAATCAGCCCCAGCATTTT

j_gene: TRBJ1-3
v_gene: TRBV3-1/TRBV3-2
abundance: .
d_gene: .
CDR3aa: CATGTGNTIYF
CDR3nt: TGTGCCACCGGGACTGGAAACACCATATATTTT

j_gene: TRBJ2-2
v_gene: TRBV7-6
abundance: once
d_gene: TRBD2
CDR3aa: CASSLTLAGGGTGELFF
CDR3nt: TGTGCCAGCAGCTTAACGCTAGCGGGGGGTGGAACCGGGGAGCTGTTTTTT

j_gene: TRBJ2-2
v_gene: TRBV5-5
abundance: .
d_gene: TRBD2
CDR3aa: CASSFSVAGANTGELFF
CDR3nt: TGTGCCAGCAGCTTTTCCGTAGCGGGGGCGAACACCGGGGAGCTGTTTTTT

j_gene: TRBJ1-1
v_gene: TRBV29-1
abundance: few
d_gene: TRBD1
CDR3aa: CSVGTSTGATEAFF
CDR3nt: TGCAGCGTTGGGACCTCAACAGGGGCCACTGAAGCTTTCTTT

j_gene: TRBJ2-7
v_gene: TRBV12-2
abundance: .
d_gene: .
CDR3aa: CASRLVTPIRDRAYEQYF
CDR3nt: TGTGCAAGTCGCTTAGTTACCCCCATCCGGGACAGAGCCTACGAGCAGTACTTC

j_gene: TRBJ2-6
v_gene: TRBV7-8
abundance: .
d_gene: .
CDR3aa: CASSLVSGGANVLTF
CDR3nt: TGTGCCAGCAGCTTAGTTAGTGGTGGGGCCAACGTCCTGACTTTC

j_gene: TRBJ2-2
v_gene: TRBV6-5
abundance: .
d_gene: .
CDR3aa: CASSRTGLGPGELFF
CDR3nt: TGTGCCAGCAGTAGGACGGGACTGGGTCCCGGGGAGCTGTTTTTT

j_gene: TRBJ2-1
v_gene: TRBV4-3
abundance: .
d_gene: TRBD1
CDR3aa: CASSQGRTGSYNEQFF
CDR3nt: TGCGCCAGCAGCCAAGGTCGGACAGGCTCCTACAATGAGCAGTTCTTC

j_gene: TRBJ2-2
v_gene: TRBV18
abundance: .
d_gene: TRBD1
CDR3aa: CASSLRLTGGVNTGELFF
CDR3nt: TGTGCCAGCTCACTCCGCTTGACAGGGGGCGTAAATACCGGGGAGCTGTTTTTT

j_gene: TRBJ1-1
v_gene: TRBV6-5
abundance: .
d_gene: .
CDR3aa: CASSKQVNMNTEAFF
CDR3nt: TGTGCCAGCAGCAAACAAGTAAACATGAACACTGAAGCTTTCTTT